Following are 28 T cell receptor beta chains from one sample sequenced in a study of identical twins. TCRdb reprocessed the 5' RACE reads via MiXCR and lists one record per CDR3 protein. The data show a few hundred thousand distinct CDR3 sequences, about 12% seen once. The same data also went into a second study, on yellow fever vaccine responses in identical twins.

The sample taken for sequencing was memory (CD45RO+) T cells sorted from blood. Source of these receptors: a woman between 18 and 29 years old in good health.

There are many counts of this clonotype. The rearrangement links TRBV20-1 to TRBJ2-7; 10 bases align to TRBD2. Germline CDR1 reads DFQATT; CDR2 reads SNEGSKA (reference sequence). This CDR3 is built from 15 residues. Trimming at V came to 4 bases and at J to 0 bases, leaving 6 bases not matched to a gene. CDR3 bases: TGCAGTGCTAAGCTGACTAGCGGGTTCTCCTACGAGCAGTACTTC. Its protein is CSAKLTSGFSYEQYF.

This clonotype was seen a few times. The rearrangement links TRBV30 to TRBJ2-5; 8 nucleotides line up with TRBD1. Germline CDR1 GTSNPN, CDR2 SVGIG (reference sequence). The CDR3 totals 15 residues. V shed 3 bases and J 5 bases; nucleotides not matched to a gene: 11. The CDR3 sequence: CAWSVNRQGRETQYF. The CDR3 region has the DNA TGTGCCTGGAGCGTAAACCGACAGGGGCGTGAGACCCAGTACTTC.

This clonotype occurred many times. The chain uses TRBV12-3 or TRBV12-4 and TRBJ2-7, with D unclear. V was cut by 2 bases and J by 2 bases, with 10 bases left in between. The CDR3 sequence is 14 residues long. CDR3 residues: CASSLLIPPYEQYF. CDR3 coding DNA: TGTGCCAGCAGTTTACTTATTCCCCCCTACGAGCAGTACTTC.

This clonotype was counted only a few times. The chain employs TRBV11-1 and TRBJ2-3; TRBD1 agrees at 7 bases. The V and J ends lost 5 bases and 3 bases, in that order; junction bases with no gene match: 14. The CDR3 covers 17 residues. The germline V gene encodes CDR1 SGHAT and CDR2 FQDESV (reference sequence). This CDR3 is CASSDYYRGERTDTQYF. CDR3 coding DNA: TGTGCCAGCAGCGATTACTACAGGGGCGAGAGGACAGATACGCAGTATTTT. The full variable domain, in which reference TRBV11-1 and TRBJ2-3 provide the parts outside the CDR3, is EAEVAQSPRYKITEKSQAVAFWCDPISGHATLYWYRQILGQGPELLVQFQDESVVDDSQLPKDRFSAERLKGVDSTLKIQPAELGDSAMYLCASSDYYRGERTDTQYFGPGTRLTVL.

In this sample, this clonotype turned up many times. The V gene is TRBV12-3 or TRBV12-4, the J gene TRBJ2-3; unclear D gene. The CDR3 is made up of 16 amino acids. With 6 bases removed from V and 0 bases from J, the gap between germline ends came to 16 bases. In DNA, the CDR3 is TGTGCCAGCAGACGAGACACGATTGGCAGCACAGATACGCAGTATTTT. Its protein product is CASRRDTIGSTDTQYF.

The chain joins TRBV2 to TRBJ2-2; D ambiguous. Trimming stripped 2 bases from V and 6 bases from J, with 7 bases between. Germline values: CDR1 SNHLY, CDR2 FYNNEI. The CDR3 covers 13 residues. CDR3: CASSEILAGELFF. CDR3 DNA sequence: TGTGCCAGCAGTGAAATTCTAGCCGGGGAGCTGTTTTTT.

V is TRBV20-1 and J is TRBJ2-7; 11 bases map to TRBD2. With V trimmed by 0 bases and J by 5 bases, 6 bases remained unmatched. CDR1 and CDR2 (germline): DFQATT, SNEGSKA (reference sequence). This CDR3 contains 15 residues. The CDR3, as DNA: TGCAGTGCTAGAGATATAACTAGCGGGAGTCACGAGCAGTACTTC. It yields the protein CSARDITSGSHEQYF.

The V call is TRBV6-2 or TRBV6-3, the J call TRBJ2-1; TRBD2 matches at 10 bases. Germline trimming cut 2 bases from V and 7 bases from J; bases unmatched to any gene: 8. The CDR3 runs to 16 residues. CDR1 and CDR2 from the germline V gene are MNHEY and SVGEGT. CDR3 sequence: CASSYLAGVKTNEQFF. The DNA for the CDR3 is TGTGCCAGCAGTTACCTAGCGGGAGTGAAAACGAATGAGCAGTTCTTC.

This chain links TRBV5-6 with TRBJ2-7; D may be TRBD1 (6 bases). This CDR3 spans 17 amino acids. Germline V gene sequence: CDR1 SGHDT, CDR2 YYEEEE. The V end lost 6 bases, the J end lost 4 bases, and 26 bases lay between the germline ends. The CDR3 sequence is CASTSFRRDKRPYEQYF. DNA for the CDR3: TGTGCCAGCACCTCCTTTAGACGGGACAAGCGTCCTTACGAGCAGTACTTC. Together with reference TRBV5-6 and TRBJ2-7, the CDR3 gives the full variable domain: DAGVTQSPTHLIKTRGQQVTLRCSPKSGHDTVSWYQQALGQGPQFIFQYYEEEERQRGNFPDRFSGHQFPNYSSELNVNALLLGDSALYLCASTSFRRDKRPYEQYFGPGTRLTVT.

This clonotype was seen a handful of times. This chain connects TRBV2 to TRBJ2-2; 8 positions match TRBD1. V lost 8 bases to trimming and J lost 1 base; unmatched junction nucleotides: 6. Germline V gene data show CDR1 as SNHLY and CDR2 as FYNNEI. The CDR3 totals 15 residues. The CDR3 sequence is CASGARGRNTGELFF. The DNA for the CDR3 is TGTGCCAGCGGAGCCAGGGGGCGGAACACCGGGGAGCTGTTTTTT.

The V gene is TRBV7-2, the J gene TRBJ1-5; the D is unclear. This CDR3 has 13 residues. From germline, CDR1 is SGHTA and CDR2 FQGNSA. Deletions cut 2 bases from V and 4 bases from J, with 6 bases between. As DNA, the CDR3 is TGTGCCAGCAGCTTAAGGCAAAATCAGCCCCAGCATTTT. Translating gives CASSLRQNQPQHF.

This clonotype was counted only a few times. The genes are TRBV6-5 and TRBJ2-5, with D perhaps matching TRBD1 or TRBD2 (5 bases each). V was pared by 4 bases and J by 4 bases, with 13 bases between. In germline, CDR1 is MNHEY, CDR2 SVGAGI. The length of the CDR3 is 14 residues. The CDR3 loop is CASSLGRKGETQYF. The CDR3 coding sequence is TGTGCCAGCAGTTTGGGACGAAAAGGAGAGACCCAGTACTTC.

The CDR3: CASWPDGGSAEAFF. In DNA form, the CDR3 reads TGTGCCAGCTGGCCTGATGGGGGTTCCGCTGAAGCTTTCTTT. The chain links TRBV28 to TRBJ1-1, with D possibly matching TRBD1 (5 bases). The V end lost 8 bases, the J end lost 6 bases, and 19 bases lay between the germline ends. The germline V gene has CDR1 MDHEN and CDR2 SYDVKM. The CDR3 contains 14 residues.

This clonotype has more than one count but fewer than ten. The chain couples TRBV5-1 to TRBJ1-1; TRBD1 agrees at 7 bases. The J segment lost 4 bases and the V segment lost 4 bases, leaving 4 bases of the junction unmatched. The germline V gene encodes CDR1 SGHRS and CDR2 YFSETQ. CDR3 size: 13 residues. The CDR3 sequence: CASSIDRVTEAFF. The CDR3 nucleotides are TGCGCCAGCAGCATCGACAGGGTCACTGAAGCTTTCTTT.

This chain joins TRBV5-1 and TRBJ2-3; TRBD2 matches at 8 bases. Germline CDR1 SGHRS, CDR2 YFSETQ. The CDR3 is 16 residues long. The trim removed 1 base at V and 2 bases at J, leaving 6 bases unmatched. The CDR3 protein is CASSLSAGGTTDTQYF. Written as DNA, the CDR3 is TGCGCCAGCAGCTTGTCCGCGGGGGGAACCACAGATACGCAGTATTTT.

CDR3 DNA: TGTGCCAGCAAATGGATGGGGGACACTGAAGCTTTCTTT. Encoded protein: CASKWMGDTEAFF. The gene calls are TRBV6-2 or TRBV6-3 and TRBJ1-1, with D tentatively TRBD1 (5 bases). The CDR3 sequence is 13 residues long. Germline V gene data show CDR1 as MNHEY and CDR2 as SVGEGT. V lost 7 bases to trimming and J lost 3 bases, with 12 bases between them.

Only a few counts were recorded for this clonotype. The rearrangement joins TRBV19 to TRBJ2-2, with 11 bases identical to TRBD2. The CDR3 covers 17 residues. Germline loops: CDR1 LNHDA, CDR2 SQIVND (reference sequence). Trimming cost V 4 bases and J 2 bases; bases outside gene matches: 6. The CDR3 spells CASSTGTSGGNTGELFF. The DNA for the CDR3 is TGTGCCAGTAGTACCGGGACTAGCGGCGGTAACACCGGGGAGCTGTTTTTT.

The V gene is TRBV6-1, the J gene TRBJ2-6; D remains ambiguous. CDR1 and CDR2 (germline): MNHNS, SASEGT. The CDR3 covers 17 residues. Trimming pared 5 bases from V and 0 bases from J, leaving 14 bases between. This CDR3 is CASSRTPTFSGANVLTF. DNA for the CDR3: TGTGCCAGCAGTAGGACCCCCACATTCTCTGGGGCCAACGTCCTGACTTTC.

This clonotype was recorded a few times. The rearrangement links TRBV5-6 to TRBJ2-7; a weak D match, TRBD2 (5 bases). V lost 0 bases and J lost 2, with 9 bases in between. Germline assignment: CDR1 SGHDT and CDR2 YYEEEE. This CDR3 has 14 residues. The CDR3 DNA follows: TGTGCCAGCAGCTTGGCTAGCAGAACCTACGAGCAGTACTTC. Translation gives CASSLASRTYEQYF. Looking up the rest from reference TRBV5-6 and TRBJ2-7 gives the full variable domain: DAGVTQSPTHLIKTRGQQVTLRCSPKSGHDTVSWYQQALGQGPQFIFQYYEEEERQRGNFPDRFSGHQFPNYSSELNVNALLLGDSALYLCASSLASRTYEQYFGPGTRLTVT.

The chain has TRBV28 and TRBJ2-7; D might be TRBD2 (6 bases). This CDR3 region has 18 residues. The germline CDR1 and CDR2 sequences are MDHEN and SYDVKM. The V gene lost 7 bases and the J gene lost 0 bases, with 25 bases spanning the gap. The CDR3 sequence: CASTRRGSGRISSYEQYF. CDR3 nucleotide sequence: TGTGCCAGCACAAGGAGGGGTAGTGGGCGGATCAGCTCCTACGAGCAGTACTTC.

The gene calls are TRBV5-6 and TRBJ2-7; D is uncertain. CDR3 length equals 13 residues. Germline-derived CDR1 and CDR2 are SGHDT and YYEEEE. Trimming pared 2 bases from V and 6 bases from J, leaving 12 bases between. The CDR3 DNA reads TGTGCCAGCAGCTTTGCACAGTCCAGCGAGCAGTACTTC. It yields the protein CASSFAQSSEQYF.

There are many counts of this clonotype. The chain is built from TRBV7-3 and TRBJ2-1; a possible D gene is TRBD2 (6 bases). The V and J ends lost 2 bases and 2 bases respectively, with 10 bases between them. The length of the CDR3 is 15 residues. The germline V gene has CDR1 SGHTA and CDR2 FQGTGA. The CDR3 DNA reads TGTGCCAGCAGCTTAGGAGGGAGTACCTACAATGAGCAGTTCTTC. This codes for CASSLGGSTYNEQFF. The full variable domain, rest sourced from reference TRBV7-3 and TRBJ2-1, is GAGVSQTPSNKVTEKGKYVELRCDPISGHTALYWYRQSLGQGPEFLIYFQGTGAADDSGLPNDRFFAVRPEGSVSTLKIQRTERGDSAVYLCASSLGGSTYNEQFFGPGTRLTVL.

This clonotype was picked up a small number of times. This chain uses TRBV6-2 or TRBV6-3 with TRBJ2-1; 15 bases are a match to TRBD2. The CDR3 totals 18 residues. Germline values: CDR1 MNHEY, CDR2 SVGEGT. The ends lost 4 bases at V and 4 bases at J; junction bases unmatched: 8. CDR3 DNA sequence: TGTGCCAGCAGTTCCCCCGGGACTAGCGGGGGGAGGTACAATGAGCAGTTCTTC. The encoded protein is CASSSPGTSGGRYNEQFF.

This clonotype was counted a few times. The chain employs TRBV7-8 and TRBJ2-7, with D tentatively TRBD1 (5 bases). With 0 bases removed from V and 2 bases from J, the gap between germline ends came to 14 bases. The CDR3 spans 16 residues. The germline V gene has CDR1 SGHVS and CDR2 FQNEAQ. The CDR3 reads CASSLAVRTPAYEQYF. The CDR3 DNA reads as TGTGCCAGCAGCTTAGCCGTAAGGACACCGGCCTACGAGCAGTACTTC.

The chain employs TRBV7-2 and TRBJ1-6; 9 positions match TRBD1. The CDR3 extends over 15 amino acids. The ends lost 7 bases at V and 10 bases at J; junction bases unmatched: 11. The germline CDR1 and CDR2 sequences are SGHTA and FQGNSA. CDR3 protein: CASTIYGQGRSPLHF. The CDR3, as DNA: TGTGCCAGCACCATTTATGGACAGGGGCGGTCACCCCTCCACTTT. The whole variable domain, remainder taken from reference TRBV7-2 and TRBJ1-6, is GAGVSQSPSNKVTEKGKDVELRCDPISGHTALYWYRQSLGQGLEFLIYFQGNSAPDKSGLPSDRFSAERTGGSVSTLTIQRTQQEDSAVYLCASTIYGQGRSPLHFGNGTRLTVT.

The rearrangement joins TRBV7-2 to TRBJ2-1; TRBD2 aligns across 7 bases. V lost 1 base to trimming and J lost 1 base; unmatched junction nucleotides: 7. Germline CDR1 SGHTA, CDR2 FQGNSA. This CDR3 region has 17 residues. DNA of the CDR3: TGTGCCAGCAGCTTAGTGTTAGCGGGCAAATCCTACAATGAGCAGTTCTTC. Its translation: CASSLVLAGKSYNEQFF.

The rearrangement uses TRBV20-1 and TRBJ2-5; D gene ambiguous. Between the trimmed V and J ends, which lost 2 bases and 4 bases, there was a span of 11 bases. CDR1 is DFQATT, CDR2 SNEGSKA, per germline (reference sequence). The CDR3 loop spans 13 amino acids. DNA for the CDR3: TGCAGTGCTAGATACCTAGTCGGAGAGACCCAGTACTTC. Its protein product is CSARYLVGETQYF.

The V call is TRBV12-3 or TRBV12-4, the J call TRBJ2-2; TRBD1 agrees at 10 bases. CDR3 length equals 15 residues. The V gene end was trimmed by 6 bases and the J gene end by 3 bases; junction bases not matched to a gene: 4. The CDR3 DNA reads as TGTGCCAGCAGGTCCGGGACAGGGGACACCGGGGAGCTGTTTTTT. As protein: CASRSGTGDTGELFF.